This T cell receptor beta chain is from a study of T cell responses to AZD1222 COVID-19 vaccine. Clones were sequenced by immunoSEQ multiplex PCR, and TCRdb holds only the in-frame ones, with some missing. Of 100,000 to 120,000 clones listed, about 88% are singletons. CDR3 length: 14 amino acids. Germline CDR1 is WNHNN and CDR2 is SYGVQD (reference sequence). Trimming took 2 bases from V and 3 from J, leaving 10 bases between them. J is TRBJ1-1 and V is TRBV10-1, with no clear D. This specimen consisted of peripheral blood, obtained on day 0 of AZD1222 vaccination. The source of this sequence is an adult in good health. Here the CDR3 reads CASSEQVADTEAFF. The CDR3 DNA is TGCGCCAGCAGTGAGCAAGTCGCAGACACTGAAGCTTTCTTT.